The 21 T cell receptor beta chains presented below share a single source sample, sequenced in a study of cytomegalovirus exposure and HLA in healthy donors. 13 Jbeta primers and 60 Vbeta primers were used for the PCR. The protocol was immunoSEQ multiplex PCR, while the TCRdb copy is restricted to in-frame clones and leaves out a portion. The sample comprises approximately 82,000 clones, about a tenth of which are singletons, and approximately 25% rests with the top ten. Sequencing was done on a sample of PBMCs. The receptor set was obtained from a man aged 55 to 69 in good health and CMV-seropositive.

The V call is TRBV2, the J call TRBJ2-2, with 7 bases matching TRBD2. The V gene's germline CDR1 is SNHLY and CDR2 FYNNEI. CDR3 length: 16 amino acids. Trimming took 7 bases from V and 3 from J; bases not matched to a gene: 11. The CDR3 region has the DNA TGTGCCAGCACCGAACATGGACTAGATGACACCGGGGAGCTGTTTTTT. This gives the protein CASTEHGLDDTGELFF.

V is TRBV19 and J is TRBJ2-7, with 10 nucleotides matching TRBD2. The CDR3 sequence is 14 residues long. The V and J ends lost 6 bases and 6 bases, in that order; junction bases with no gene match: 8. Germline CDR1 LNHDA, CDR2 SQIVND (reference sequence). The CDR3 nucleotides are TGTGCCAGTAGGAGAAGCGGGAGGGCCTCCGAGCAGTACTTC. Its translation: CASRRSGRASEQYF.

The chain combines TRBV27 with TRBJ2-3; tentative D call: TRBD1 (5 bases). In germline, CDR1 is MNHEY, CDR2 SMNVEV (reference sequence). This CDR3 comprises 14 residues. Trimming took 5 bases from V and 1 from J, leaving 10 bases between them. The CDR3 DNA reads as TGTGCCAGCAGTCCCTCCAGGGGCACAGATACGCAGTATTTT. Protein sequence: CASSPSRGTDTQYF.

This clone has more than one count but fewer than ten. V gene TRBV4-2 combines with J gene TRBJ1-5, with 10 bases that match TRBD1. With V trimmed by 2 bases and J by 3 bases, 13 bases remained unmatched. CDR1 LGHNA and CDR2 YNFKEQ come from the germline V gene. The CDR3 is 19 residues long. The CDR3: CASSQYLTGTGDVNQPQHF. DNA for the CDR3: TGTGCCAGCAGCCAATACCTTACCGGGACAGGGGACGTCAATCAGCCCCAGCATTTT.

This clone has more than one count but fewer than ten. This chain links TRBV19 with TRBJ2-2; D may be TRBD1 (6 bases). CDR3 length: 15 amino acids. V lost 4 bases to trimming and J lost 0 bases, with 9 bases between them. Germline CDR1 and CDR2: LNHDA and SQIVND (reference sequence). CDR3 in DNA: TGTGCCAGTAGTAACACAGGGCCGAACACCGGGGAGCTGTTTTTT. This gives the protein CASSNTGPNTGELFF.

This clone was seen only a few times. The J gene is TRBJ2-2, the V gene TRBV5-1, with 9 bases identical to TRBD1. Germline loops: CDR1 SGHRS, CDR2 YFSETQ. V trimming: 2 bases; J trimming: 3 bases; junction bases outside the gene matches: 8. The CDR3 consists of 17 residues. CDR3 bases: TGCGCCAGCAGCTTTTCAACGGGACAGGGTTACACCGGGGAGCTGTTTTTT. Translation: CASSFSTGQGYTGELFF.

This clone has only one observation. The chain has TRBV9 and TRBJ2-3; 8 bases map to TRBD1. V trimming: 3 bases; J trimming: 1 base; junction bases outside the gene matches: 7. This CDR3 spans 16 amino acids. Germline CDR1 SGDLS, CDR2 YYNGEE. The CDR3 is CASSAPGGGGTDTQYF. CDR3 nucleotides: TGTGCCAGCAGCGCCCCAGGGGGCGGGGGCACAGATACGCAGTATTTT.

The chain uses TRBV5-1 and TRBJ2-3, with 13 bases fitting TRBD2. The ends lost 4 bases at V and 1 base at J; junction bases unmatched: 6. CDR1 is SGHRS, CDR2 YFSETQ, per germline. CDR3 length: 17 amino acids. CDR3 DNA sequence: TGCGCCAGCAGCACAAGGACTAGCGGGGGTGGCACAGATACGCAGTATTTT. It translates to CASSTRTSGGGTDTQYF.

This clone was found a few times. This CDR3 is CASSLVPSGTRLSYNEQFF. For the CDR3, the DNA is TGTGCCAGCAGCTTAGTTCCTAGCGGGACCCGGTTGTCCTACAATGAGCAGTTCTTC. The chain is built from TRBV7-9 and TRBJ2-1; TRBD2 matches 9 bases. Germline-derived CDR1 and CDR2 are SEHNR and FQNEAQ (reference sequence). This CDR3 spans 19 amino acids. The ends lost 1 base at V and 1 base at J; junction bases unmatched: 11.

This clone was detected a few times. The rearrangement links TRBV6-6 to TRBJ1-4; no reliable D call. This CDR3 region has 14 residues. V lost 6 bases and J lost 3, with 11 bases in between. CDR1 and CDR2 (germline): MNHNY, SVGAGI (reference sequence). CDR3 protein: CASSPEEANEKLFF. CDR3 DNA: TGTGCCAGCAGCCCGGAGGAAGCTAATGAAAAACTGTTTTTT.

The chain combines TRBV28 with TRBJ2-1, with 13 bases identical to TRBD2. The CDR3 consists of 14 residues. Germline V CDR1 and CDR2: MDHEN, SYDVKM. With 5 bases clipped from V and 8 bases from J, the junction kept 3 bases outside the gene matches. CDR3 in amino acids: CASSGTSGIHEQFF. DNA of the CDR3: TGTGCCAGCAGTGGGACTAGCGGGATACATGAGCAGTTCTTC.

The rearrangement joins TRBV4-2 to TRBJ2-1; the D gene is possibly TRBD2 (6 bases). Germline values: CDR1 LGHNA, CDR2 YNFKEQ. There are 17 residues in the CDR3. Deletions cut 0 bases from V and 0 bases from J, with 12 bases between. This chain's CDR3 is CASSQDWAGSSYNEQFF. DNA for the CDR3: TGTGCCAGCAGCCAAGATTGGGCGGGGAGCTCCTACAATGAGCAGTTCTTC.

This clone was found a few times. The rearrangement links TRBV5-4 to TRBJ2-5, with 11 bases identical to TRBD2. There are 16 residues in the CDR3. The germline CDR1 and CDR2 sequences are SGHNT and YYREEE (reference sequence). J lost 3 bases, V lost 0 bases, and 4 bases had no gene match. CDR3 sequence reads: CASSLEGTSGKETQYF. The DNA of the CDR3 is TGTGCCAGCAGCTTGGAGGGGACTAGCGGAAAAGAGACCCAGTACTTC.

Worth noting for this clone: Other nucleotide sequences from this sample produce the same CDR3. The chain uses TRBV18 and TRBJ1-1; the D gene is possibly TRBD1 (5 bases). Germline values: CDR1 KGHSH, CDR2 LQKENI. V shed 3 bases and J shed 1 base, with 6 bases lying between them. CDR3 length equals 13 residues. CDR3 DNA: TGTGCCAGCTCACCCACAGGGAACACTGAAGCTTTCTTT. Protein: CASSPTGNTEAFF. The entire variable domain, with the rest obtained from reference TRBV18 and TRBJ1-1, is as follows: NAGVMQNPRHLVRRRGQEARLRCSPMKGHSHVYWYRQLPEEGLKFMVYLQKENIIDESGMPKERFSAEFPKEGPSILRIQQVVRGDSAAYFCASSPTGNTEAFFGQGTRLTVV.

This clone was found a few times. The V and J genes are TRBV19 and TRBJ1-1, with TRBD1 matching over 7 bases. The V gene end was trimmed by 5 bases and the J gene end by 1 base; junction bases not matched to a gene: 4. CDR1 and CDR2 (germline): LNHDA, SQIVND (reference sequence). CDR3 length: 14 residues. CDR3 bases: TGTGCCAGTAGTGGGGACAGACAGAACACTGAAGCTTTCTTT. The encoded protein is CASSGDRQNTEAFF.

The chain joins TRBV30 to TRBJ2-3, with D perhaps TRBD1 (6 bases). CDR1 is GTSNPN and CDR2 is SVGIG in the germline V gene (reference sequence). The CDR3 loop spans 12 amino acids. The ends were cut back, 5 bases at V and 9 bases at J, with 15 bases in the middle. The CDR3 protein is CAWDKARGTQYF. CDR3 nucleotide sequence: TGTGCCTGGGATAAGGCCAGGGGCACGCAGTATTTT.

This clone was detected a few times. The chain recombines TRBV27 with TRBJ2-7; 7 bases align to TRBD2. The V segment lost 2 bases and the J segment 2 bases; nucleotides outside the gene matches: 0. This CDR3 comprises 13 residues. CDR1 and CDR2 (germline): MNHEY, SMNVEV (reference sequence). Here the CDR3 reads CASSLGTTYEQYF. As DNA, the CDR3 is TGTGCCAGCAGTTTAGGGACTACCTACGAGCAGTACTTC.

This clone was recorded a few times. As DNA, the CDR3 is TGCAGCGTTACACGACAGGTCATGAACACTGAAGCTTTCTTT. It specifies CSVTRQVMNTEAFF. The chain recombines TRBV29-1 with TRBJ1-1, with a weak D call TRBD1 (6 bases). Germline loops: CDR1 SQVTM, CDR2 ANQGSEA. The CDR3 contains 14 residues. Between the trimmed V and J ends, which lost 5 bases and 0 bases, there was a span of 13 bases.

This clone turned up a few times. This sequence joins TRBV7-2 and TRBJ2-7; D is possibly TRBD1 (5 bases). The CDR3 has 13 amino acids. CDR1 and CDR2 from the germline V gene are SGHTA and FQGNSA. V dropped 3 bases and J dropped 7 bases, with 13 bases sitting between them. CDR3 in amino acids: CASSLRERGEQYF. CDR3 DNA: TGTGCCAGCAGCTTGCGTGAAAGGGGAGAGCAGTACTTC.

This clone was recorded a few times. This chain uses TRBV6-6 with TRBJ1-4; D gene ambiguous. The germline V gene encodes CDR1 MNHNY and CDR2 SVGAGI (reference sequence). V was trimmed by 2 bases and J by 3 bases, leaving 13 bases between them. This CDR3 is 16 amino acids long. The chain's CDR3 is CASSYPGRGSNEKLFF. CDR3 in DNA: TGTGCCAGCAGTTACCCTGGTCGGGGTTCTAATGAAAAACTGTTTTTT.

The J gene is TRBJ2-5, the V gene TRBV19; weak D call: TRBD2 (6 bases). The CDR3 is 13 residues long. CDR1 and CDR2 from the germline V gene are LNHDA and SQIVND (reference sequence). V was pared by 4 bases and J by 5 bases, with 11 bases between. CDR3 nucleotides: TGTGCCAGTAGTACAACTAGCTACGAGACCCAGTACTTC. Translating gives CASSTTSYETQYF.